Shown below are 25 T cell receptor beta chains from a single sample sequenced in a study of blood T cell repertoires in COVID-19. Profiled with immunoSEQ multiplex PCR; TCRdb holds only in-frame clones, not every one. Counted here are 75,000 to 100,000 clones, about 80% occurring once; the ten biggest clones make up approximately 25%. Sequenced input: peripheral blood. The receptors stem from a man between 65 and 85 years old with acute or convalescent COVID-19.

The gene calls are TRBV1 and TRBJ2-4; no check of the table's D call, TRBD1, against the DNA was made. TRBV1 is classified as a pseudogene. The CDR3 contains 13 residues. The DNA of the CDR3 is TGCACCAGACCCAGGGGTCCTGAAAACATTCAGTACTTC. It is translated as CTRPRGPENIQYF.

The table lists this clone with a few counts. The rearrangement uses TRBV24-1 and TRBJ2-1; 12 bases match TRBD2. Trimming removed 3 bases from V and 4 bases from J; junction bases left unmatched: 3. Germline-derived CDR1 and CDR2 are KGHDR and SFDVKD. CDR3 size: 16 residues. The CDR3 bases are TGTGCCACCAGTGATCGGACTAGCGGGAAATACAATGAGCAGTTCTTC. This gives the protein CATSDRTSGKYNEQFF.

The chain couples TRBV18 to TRBJ2-1; 12 bases are shared with TRBD1. The trim removed 2 bases at V and 1 base at J, leaving 12 bases unmatched. The CDR3 runs 20 residues. CDR1 KGHSH and CDR2 LQKENI come from the germline V gene. The DNA for the CDR3 is TGTGCCAGCTCACCAGAATCCGGGACAGGGGGCTGGAGTTCCTACAATGAGCAGTTCTTC. Translation gives CASSPESGTGGWSSYNEQFF.

This clone was observed a single time. This chain links TRBV7-9 with TRBJ2-5; possible D gene TRBD2, 6 bases. V dropped 11 bases and J dropped 1 base, with 11 bases sitting between them. The germline CDR1 and CDR2 sequences are SEHNR and FQNEAQ (reference sequence). This CDR3 is built from 12 residues. This CDR3 is CASGDSQETQYF. The DNA of the CDR3 is TGTGCCTCCGGGGACTCCCAAGAGACCCAGTACTTC.

This rearrangement joins TRBV11-3 to TRBJ2-7; weak D call: TRBD2 (6 bases). Trimming pared 5 bases from V and 6 bases from J, leaving 11 bases between. Looked up from germline, CDR1 is SGHNT and CDR2 is YENEEA. The CDR3 loop spans 12 amino acids. CDR3 coding DNA: TGTGCCAGCAGCCCACCCGGGGGCGAGCAGTACTTC. Translated, it gives CASSPPGGEQYF.

The chain employs TRBV7-2 and TRBJ1-2; TRBD1 might be the D (5 bases). V was pared by 5 bases and J by 6 bases, with 19 bases between. This CDR3 comprises 15 residues. The V gene's germline CDR1 is SGHTA and CDR2 FQGNSA. The CDR3 DNA is TGTGCCAGCAGCCCGCGAACGGGGGTCAAGGATGGCTACACCTTC. As protein: CASSPRTGVKDGYTF.

The chain has TRBV11-2 and TRBJ1-4; D not certain. The CDR3 contains 12 residues. V was shortened by 4 bases and J by 7 bases, with 7 bases between the two germline ends. Germline assignment: CDR1 SGHAT and CDR2 FQNNGV. Written as DNA, the CDR3 is TGTGCCAGCAGCTCGGGATCTGAAAAACTGTTTTTT. Translation: CASSSGSEKLFF.

The chain employs TRBV3-1 (or the pseudogene TRBV3-2) and TRBJ2-1; a weak D match, TRBD2 (6 bases). The germline V and J ends were trimmed by 1 base and 6 bases, with 13 bases remaining between them. The CDR3 contains 15 residues. In germline, CDR1 is LGHDT, CDR2 YNNKEL (reference sequence). In DNA, the CDR3 is TGTGCCAGCAGCCAAGCCCTAGCGAGGGGCAATGAGCAGTTCTTC. It translates to CASSQALARGNEQFF.

The chain is built from TRBV19 and TRBJ1-3, with 11 bases matching TRBD1. The V segment lost 9 bases and the J segment 0 bases; nucleotides outside the gene matches: 4. There are 15 residues in the CDR3. CDR1 LNHDA and CDR2 SQIVND come from the germline V gene (reference sequence). CDR3 region: CASRDRGFSGNTIYF. CDR3 in DNA: TGTGCCAGCCGGGACAGGGGGTTCTCTGGAAACACCATATATTTT.

As regards this clone: The sample contains more than one DNA sequence encoding this CDR3. This rearrangement joins TRBV30 to TRBJ2-7; 9 bases are shared with TRBD1. The ends lost 2 bases at V and 3 bases at J; junction bases unmatched: 8. Germline V gene data show CDR1 as GTSNPN and CDR2 as SVGIG (reference sequence). The CDR3 totals 15 residues. This CDR3 reads CAWSPGQGIVYEQYF. The CDR3 nucleotides read TGTGCCTGGAGTCCGGGACAGGGAATCGTCTACGAGCAGTACTTC.

CDR3 residues: CASSPSGGSYGYTF. In nucleotides, the CDR3 is TGTGCCAGCTCACCATCGGGGGGATCCTATGGCTACACCTTC. The genes are TRBV18 and TRBJ1-2, with D maybe TRBD1 (5 bases). Germline CDR1 reads KGHSH; CDR2 reads LQKENI. CDR3 length equals 14 residues. Trimming stripped 2 bases from V and 4 bases from J, with 11 bases between.

This clone has just a few counts. This chain connects TRBV7-9 to TRBJ2-1; 14 nucleotides agree with TRBD2. In germline, CDR1 is SEHNR, CDR2 FQNEAQ (reference sequence). The CDR3 spans 16 residues. The V gene end was trimmed by 1 base and the J gene end by 9 bases; junction bases not matched to a gene: 5. CDR3 protein: CASSLVGLAGVGEQFF. The CDR3 nucleotides read TGTGCCAGCAGCTTAGTGGGACTAGCGGGAGTCGGTGAGCAGTTCTTC.

This rearrangement joins TRBV5-4 to TRBJ2-3; 7 bases align to TRBD1. Germline trimming cut 4 bases from V and 6 bases from J; bases unmatched to any gene: 8. The V gene's germline CDR1 is SGHNT and CDR2 YYREEE (reference sequence). CDR3 length: 14 amino acids. This chain's CDR3 is CASSPKTGPDTQYF. DNA for the CDR3: TGTGCCAGCAGCCCGAAGACAGGGCCGGATACGCAGTATTTT.

This clone was seen just once. J is TRBJ2-2 and V is TRBV9; 10 bases match TRBD1. CDR3 size: 17 residues. Germline assignment: CDR1 SGDLS and CDR2 YYNGEE. The V segment lost 4 bases and the J segment 3 bases; nucleotides outside the gene matches: 9. The CDR3 reads CASSPRQGAHHTGELFF. The CDR3 DNA reads TGTGCCAGCAGCCCCCGACAGGGGGCGCATCACACCGGGGAGCTGTTTTTT.

The chain combines TRBV6-1 with TRBJ1-5; maybe TRBD1 (6 bases). Between the trimmed V and J ends, which lost 4 bases and 0 bases, there was a span of 16 bases. CDR1 and CDR2 from the germline V gene are MNHNS and SASEGT. The CDR3 has 17 amino acids. This CDR3 is CASSGLTGSGSNQPQHF. The CDR3 DNA reads TGTGCCAGCAGTGGACTAACAGGGTCAGGTAGCAATCAGCCCCAGCATTTT.

This clone was picked up a small number of times. The chain links TRBV3-1 (or the pseudogene TRBV3-2) to TRBJ1-3, with a weak D call TRBD1 (6 bases). Per the germline V gene, CDR1 is LGHDT and CDR2 is YNNKEL (reference sequence). This CDR3 region has 15 residues. The V end was cut by 6 bases, the J end by 0 bases, with 12 bases between. The CDR3 sequence is CASRQGTPSGNTIYF. CDR3 bases: TGTGCCAGCAGGCAGGGGACACCCTCTGGAAACACCATATATTTT.

In nucleotides, the CDR3 is TGTGCCAGCAGTGAAGCGCTTCCAGGGTACCAGCCCCAGCATTTT. Protein product: CASSEALPGYQPQHF. J is TRBJ1-5 and V is TRBV2, with a possible D match to TRBD1 (5 bases). V lost 0 bases and J lost 7, with 13 bases in between. Germline CDR1 is SNHLY and CDR2 is FYNNEI. The CDR3 contains 15 residues.

This chain uses TRBV6-6 with TRBJ2-2; D gene unclear. The CDR3 covers 12 residues. CDR1 is MNHNY, CDR2 SVGAGI, per germline (reference sequence). The V gene lost 6 bases and the J gene lost 6 bases, with 8 bases spanning the gap. The CDR3 loop is CASRSEAGELFF. The CDR3 DNA reads TGTGCCAGCAGATCCGAGGCCGGGGAGCTGTTTTTT.

CDR3 in amino acids: CASSYREDSPLHF. In nucleotides, the CDR3 is TGTGCCAGCAGTTATCGCGAAGATTCACCCCTCCACTTT. The chain couples TRBV6-2 or TRBV6-3 to TRBJ1-6, with no clear D. The CDR3 has 13 amino acids. Deletions cut 3 bases from V and 8 bases from J, with 8 bases between. Germline V gene lookup returns CDR1 MNHEY and CDR2 SVGEGT.

The chain recombines TRBV19 with TRBJ1-5, with 11 positions matching TRBD1. Germline assignment: CDR1 LNHDA and CDR2 SQIVND (reference sequence). This CDR3 has 18 residues. V was clipped by 7 bases and J by 7 bases; unmatched bases: 18. The CDR3 region is CASNPYTPGTGGRQPQHF. The CDR3, as DNA: TGTGCCAGTAACCCCTATACGCCCGGGACAGGGGGTAGGCAGCCCCAGCATTTT.

The J gene is TRBJ2-7, the V gene TRBV18; 8 nucleotides align to TRBD2. Germline values: CDR1 KGHSH, CDR2 LQKENI. The trim removed 4 bases at V and 6 bases at J, leaving 14 bases unmatched. This CDR3 region has 16 residues. The CDR3 DNA reads TGTGCCAGCTCACTTGCACAGGGTAGCGGGATTGGCGAGCAGTACTTC. This encodes CASSLAQGSGIGEQYF. Variable domain in full (rest from reference TRBV18 and TRBJ2-7): NAGVMQNPRHLVRRRGQEARLRCSPMKGHSHVYWYRQLPEEGLKFMVYLQKENIIDESGMPKERFSAEFPKEGPSILRIQQVVRGDSAAYFCASSLAQGSGIGEQYFGPGTRLTVT.

This clone was recorded only once. This rearrangement joins TRBV18 to TRBJ1-6; the D is unclear. V gave up 6 bases and J gave up 10 bases, with 13 bases separating them. The CDR3 consists of 13 residues. Looked up from germline, CDR1 is KGHSH and CDR2 is LQKENI. The CDR3: CASSPNTGSPLHF. In DNA form, the CDR3 reads TGTGCCAGCTCCCCCAATACCGGGTCACCCCTCCACTTT.

The V gene is TRBV28, the J gene TRBJ2-2, with 10 bases fitting TRBD2. CDR3 length: 15 amino acids. Germline CDR1 MDHEN, CDR2 SYDVKM. V trimming: 5 bases; J trimming: 5 bases; junction bases outside the gene matches: 5. CDR3 sequence (DNA): TGTGCCAGCAGTCGAGCGGGAGGGAGGACCGGGGAGCTGTTTTTT. It encodes CASSRAGGRTGELFF. Filled out from reference TRBV28 and TRBJ2-2, the complete variable domain reads DVKVTQSSRYLVKRTGEKVFLECVQDMDHENMFWYRQDPGLGLRLIYFSYDVKMKEKGDIPEGYSVSREKKERFSLILESASTNQTSMYLCASSRAGGRTGELFFGEGSRLTVL.

CDR3 bases: TGTGCCAGCAGTTACACCGGACTCCTCTACGAGCAGTACTTC. Translated, it gives CASSYTGLLYEQYF. The genes are TRBV6-6 and TRBJ2-7; tentatively, D is TRBD2 (5 bases). This CDR3 is built from 14 residues. Looked up from germline, CDR1 is MNHNY and CDR2 is SVGAGI (reference sequence). Trimming left V 2 bases short and J 3 bases short, with 11 bases between.

The chain links TRBV5-6 to TRBJ1-1; the D is unclear. There are 16 residues in the CDR3. Germline CDR1 reads SGHDT; CDR2 reads YYEEEE. Deletions cut 4 bases from V and 0 bases from J, with 16 bases between. The CDR3 loop reads CASSLGRGTMNTEAFF. The CDR3 DNA reads TGTGCCAGCAGCCTTGGCAGAGGAACTATGAACACTGAAGCTTTCTTT.